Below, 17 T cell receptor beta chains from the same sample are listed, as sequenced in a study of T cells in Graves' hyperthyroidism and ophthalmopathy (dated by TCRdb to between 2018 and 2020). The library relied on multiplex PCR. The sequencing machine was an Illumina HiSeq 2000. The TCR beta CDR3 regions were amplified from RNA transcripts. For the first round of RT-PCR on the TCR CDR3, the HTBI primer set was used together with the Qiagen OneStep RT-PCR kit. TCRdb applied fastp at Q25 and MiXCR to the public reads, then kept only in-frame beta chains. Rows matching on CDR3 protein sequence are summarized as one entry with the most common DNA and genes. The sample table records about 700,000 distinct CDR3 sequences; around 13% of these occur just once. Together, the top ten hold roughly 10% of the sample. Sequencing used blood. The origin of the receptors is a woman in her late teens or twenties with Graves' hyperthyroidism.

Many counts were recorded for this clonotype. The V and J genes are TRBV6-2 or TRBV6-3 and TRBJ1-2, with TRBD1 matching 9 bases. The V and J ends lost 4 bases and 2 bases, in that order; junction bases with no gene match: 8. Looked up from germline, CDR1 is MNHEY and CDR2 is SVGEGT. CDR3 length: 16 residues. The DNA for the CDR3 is TGTGCCAGCAGTTCGGGACAGGGCGGTGGGAACTATGGCTACACCTTC. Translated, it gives CASSSGQGGGNYGYTF.

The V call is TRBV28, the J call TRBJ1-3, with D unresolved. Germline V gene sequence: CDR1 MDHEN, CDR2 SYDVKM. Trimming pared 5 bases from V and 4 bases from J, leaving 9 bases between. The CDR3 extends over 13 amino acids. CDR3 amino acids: CASSGPLGNTIYF. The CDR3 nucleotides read TGTGCCAGCAGTGGCCCCTTGGGAAACACCATATATTTT. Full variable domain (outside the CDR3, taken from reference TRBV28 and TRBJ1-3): DVKVTQSSRYLVKRTGEKVFLECVQDMDHENMFWYRQDPGLGLRLIYFSYDVKMKEKGDIPEGYSVSREKKERFSLILESASTNQTSMYLCASSGPLGNTIYFGEGSWLTVV.

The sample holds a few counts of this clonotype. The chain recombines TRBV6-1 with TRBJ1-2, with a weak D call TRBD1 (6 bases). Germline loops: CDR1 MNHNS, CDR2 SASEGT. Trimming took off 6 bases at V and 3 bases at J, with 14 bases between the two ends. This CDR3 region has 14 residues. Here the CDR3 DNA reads TGTGCCAGCAGGGATATACAGGGATACTATGGCTACACCTTC. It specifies CASRDIQGYYGYTF.

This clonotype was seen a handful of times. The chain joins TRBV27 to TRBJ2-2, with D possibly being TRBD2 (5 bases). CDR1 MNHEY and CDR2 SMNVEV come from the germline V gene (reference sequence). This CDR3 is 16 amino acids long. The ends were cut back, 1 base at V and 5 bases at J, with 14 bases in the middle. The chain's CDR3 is CASSLFRPEGTGELFF. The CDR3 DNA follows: TGTGCCAGCAGTTTATTTCGGCCAGAGGGTACCGGGGAGCTGTTTTTT.

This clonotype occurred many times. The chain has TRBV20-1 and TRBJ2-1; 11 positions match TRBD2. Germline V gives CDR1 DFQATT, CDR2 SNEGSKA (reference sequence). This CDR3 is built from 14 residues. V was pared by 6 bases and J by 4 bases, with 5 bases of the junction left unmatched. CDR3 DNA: TGCAGTGCCCCGGGACTAGCGGATTACAATGAGCAGTTCTTC. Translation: CSAPGLADYNEQFF.

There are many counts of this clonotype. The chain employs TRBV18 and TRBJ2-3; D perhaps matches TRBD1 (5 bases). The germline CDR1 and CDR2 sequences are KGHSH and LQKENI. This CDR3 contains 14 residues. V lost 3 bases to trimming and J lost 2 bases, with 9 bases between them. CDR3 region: CASSPGANTDTQYF. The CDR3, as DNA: TGTGCCAGCTCACCTGGGGCTAACACAGATACGCAGTATTTT.

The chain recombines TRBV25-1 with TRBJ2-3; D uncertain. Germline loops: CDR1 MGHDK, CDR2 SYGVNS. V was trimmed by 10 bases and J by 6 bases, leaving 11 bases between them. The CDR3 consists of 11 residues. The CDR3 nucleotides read TGTGCCACTCACTTCGGGGATACGCAGTATTTT. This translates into CATHFGDTQYF.

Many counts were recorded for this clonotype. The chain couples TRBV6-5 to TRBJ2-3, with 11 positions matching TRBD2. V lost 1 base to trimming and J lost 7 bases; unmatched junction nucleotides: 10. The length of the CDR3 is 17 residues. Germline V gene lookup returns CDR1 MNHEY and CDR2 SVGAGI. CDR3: CASSYYSTSGEPNTQYF. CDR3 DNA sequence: TGTGCCAGCAGTTACTATTCGACTAGCGGGGAGCCCAATACGCAGTATTTT.

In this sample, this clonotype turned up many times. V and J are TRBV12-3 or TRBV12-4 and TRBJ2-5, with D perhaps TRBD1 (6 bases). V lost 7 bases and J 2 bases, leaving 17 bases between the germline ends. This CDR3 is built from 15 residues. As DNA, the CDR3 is TGTGCCAGCACCGCCGGGACATCCTTTCAAGAGACCCAGTACTTC. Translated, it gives CASTAGTSFQETQYF.

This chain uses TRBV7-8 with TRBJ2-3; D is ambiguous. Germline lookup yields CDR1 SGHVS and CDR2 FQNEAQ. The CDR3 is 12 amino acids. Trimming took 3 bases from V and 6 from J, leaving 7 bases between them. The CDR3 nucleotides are TGTGCCAGCAGCTTTAGCTTGGATACGCAGTATTTT. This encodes CASSFSLDTQYF. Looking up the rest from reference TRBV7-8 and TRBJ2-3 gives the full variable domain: GAGVSQSPRYKVAKRGQDVALRCDPISGHVSLFWYQQALGQGPEFLTYFQNEAQLDKSGLPSDRFFAERPEGSVSTLKIQRTQQEDSAVYLCASSFSLDTQYFGPGTRLTVL.

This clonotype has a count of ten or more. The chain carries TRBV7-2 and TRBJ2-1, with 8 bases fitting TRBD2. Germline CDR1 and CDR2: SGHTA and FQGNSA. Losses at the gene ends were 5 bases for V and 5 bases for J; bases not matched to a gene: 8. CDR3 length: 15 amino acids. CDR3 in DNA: TGTGCCAGCAGCCTACTCACTAGCGGAGACAATGAGCAGTTCTTC. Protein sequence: CASSLLTSGDNEQFF.

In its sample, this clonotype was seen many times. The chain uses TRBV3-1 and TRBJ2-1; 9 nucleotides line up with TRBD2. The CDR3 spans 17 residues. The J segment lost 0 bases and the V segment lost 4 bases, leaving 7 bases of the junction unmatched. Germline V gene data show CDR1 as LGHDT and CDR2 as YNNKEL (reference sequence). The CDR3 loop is CASSPILAGASYNEQFF. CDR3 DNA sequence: TGTGCCAGCAGCCCCATCTTAGCGGGAGCCTCCTACAATGAGCAGTTCTTC.

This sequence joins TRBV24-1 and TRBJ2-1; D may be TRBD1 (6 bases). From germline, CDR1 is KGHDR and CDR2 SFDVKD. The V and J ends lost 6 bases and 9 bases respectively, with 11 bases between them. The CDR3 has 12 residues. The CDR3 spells CATSPGTFEQFF. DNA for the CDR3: TGTGCCACCAGTCCCGGGACATTTGAGCAGTTCTTC.

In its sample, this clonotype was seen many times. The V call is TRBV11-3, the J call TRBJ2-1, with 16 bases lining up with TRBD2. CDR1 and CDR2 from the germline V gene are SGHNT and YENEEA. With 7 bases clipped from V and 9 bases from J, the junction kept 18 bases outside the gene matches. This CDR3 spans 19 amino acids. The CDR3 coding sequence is TGTGCCAGCACCATGAAGGGACTAGCGGGAGGGCCGATATACGGTGAGCAGTTCTTC. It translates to CASTMKGLAGGPIYGEQFF.

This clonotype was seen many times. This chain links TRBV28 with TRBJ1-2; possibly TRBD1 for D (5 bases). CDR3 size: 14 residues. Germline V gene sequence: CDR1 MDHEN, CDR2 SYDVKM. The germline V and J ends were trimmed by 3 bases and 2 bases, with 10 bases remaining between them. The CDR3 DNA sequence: TGTGCCAGCAGTTTCGGGACGGCCAACTATGGCTACACCTTC. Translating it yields CASSFGTANYGYTF.

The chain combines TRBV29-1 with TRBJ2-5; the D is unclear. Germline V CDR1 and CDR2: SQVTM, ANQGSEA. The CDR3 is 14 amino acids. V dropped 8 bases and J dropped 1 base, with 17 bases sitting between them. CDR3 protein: CSSLARRSQETQYF. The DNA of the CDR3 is TGCAGCTCCCTTGCCCGGCGTTCCCAAGAGACCCAGTACTTC.

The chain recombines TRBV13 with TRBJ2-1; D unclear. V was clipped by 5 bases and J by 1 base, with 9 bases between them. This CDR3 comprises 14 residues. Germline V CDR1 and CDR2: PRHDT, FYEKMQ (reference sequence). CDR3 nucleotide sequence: TGTGCCAGCAGCCCTCTAGGTTCCTACAATGAGCAGTTCTTC. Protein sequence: CASSPLGSYNEQFF.